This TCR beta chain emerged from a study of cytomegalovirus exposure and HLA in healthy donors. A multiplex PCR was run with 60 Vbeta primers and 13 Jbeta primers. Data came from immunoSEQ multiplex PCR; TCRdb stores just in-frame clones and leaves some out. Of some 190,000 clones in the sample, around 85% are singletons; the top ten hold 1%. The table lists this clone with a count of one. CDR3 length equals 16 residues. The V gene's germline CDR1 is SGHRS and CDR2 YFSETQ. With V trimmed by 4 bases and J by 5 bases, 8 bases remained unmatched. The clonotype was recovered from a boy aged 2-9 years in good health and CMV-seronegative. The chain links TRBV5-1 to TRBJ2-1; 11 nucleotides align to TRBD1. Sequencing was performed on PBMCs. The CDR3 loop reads CASSDRTGGTNNEQFF. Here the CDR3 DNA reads TGCGCCAGCAGCGACAGGACAGGGGGCACGAACAATGAGCAGTTCTTC. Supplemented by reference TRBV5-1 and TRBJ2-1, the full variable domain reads KAGVTQTPRYLIKTRGQQVTLSCSPISGHRSVSWYQQTPGQGLQFLFEYFSETQRNKGNFPGRFSGRQFSNSRSEMNVSTLELGDSALYLCASSDRTGGTNNEQFFGPGTRLTVL.